Presented here are 25 T cell receptor beta chains from one specimen sequenced in a study of shared clonotypes between healthy human individuals. TCRdb's table, derived via immunoSEQ multiplex PCR, lists solely in-frame clones and lacks some. The sample has approximately 2,300,000 clones; 92% are singletons. Sequenced material: naive CD4+ T cells from PBMCs. This sample's subset: CD45RA+ positively selected. The source of these receptors is a man aged 18 to 30 in good health. Some clones in this sample may be carry-over from other donors' samples.

V and J are TRBV30 and TRBJ2-7, with TRBD1 as a possible D gene (5 bases). The CDR3 extends over 15 amino acids. CDR1 and CDR2 (germline): GTSNPN, SVGIG (reference sequence). Trimming shortened V by 3 bases and J by 0 bases, and 15 bases separated the two germline ends. The CDR3 DNA follows: TGTGCCTGGAGGGTTTGGGGCGGTCTCTCCTACGAGCAGTACTTC. This translates into CAWRVWGGLSYEQYF.

This clone was seen a single time. The chain carries TRBV5-6 and TRBJ2-3; tentative D call: TRBD2 (6 bases). The CDR3 runs to 15 residues. CDR1 SGHDT and CDR2 YYEEEE come from the germline V gene. The V end was cut by 4 bases, the J end by 3 bases, with 15 bases between. CDR3 DNA sequence: TGTGCCAGCAGCGATGACGCTGGGGGGACAGATACGCAGTATTTT. Translated: CASSDDAGGTDTQYF.

This rearrangement joins TRBV6-1 to TRBJ1-2, with D hard to call. CDR3 size: 14 residues. CDR1 and CDR2 from the germline V gene are MNHNS and SASEGT. The germline V and J ends were trimmed by 4 bases and 4 bases, with 13 bases remaining between them. As DNA, the CDR3 is TGTGCCAGCAGTGGAGTAGAACGTTCCTATGGCTACACCTTC. This sequence encodes CASSGVERSYGYTF.

In DNA form, the CDR3 reads TGTGCCAGCAGCTTGTTGGAGTTCTCTGGAAACACCATATATTTT. Amino acid sequence: CASSLLEFSGNTIYF. This chain uses TRBV5-6 with TRBJ1-3; D call uncertain. The CDR3 extends over 15 amino acids. Between the trimmed V and J ends, which lost 1 base and 0 bases, there was a span of 8 bases. Per germline, CDR1 SGHDT and CDR2 YYEEEE. Combining the CDR3 with reference TRBV5-6 and TRBJ1-3 gives the whole variable domain DAGVTQSPTHLIKTRGQQVTLRCSPKSGHDTVSWYQQALGQGPQFIFQYYEEEERQRGNFPDRFSGHQFPNYSSELNVNALLLGDSALYLCASSLLEFSGNTIYFGEGSWLTVV.

The chain joins TRBV5-1 to TRBJ2-7; D possibly corresponds to TRBD2 (7 bases). The CDR3 totals 16 residues. In germline, CDR1 is SGHRS, CDR2 YFSETQ. Trimming took off 4 bases at V and 3 bases at J, with 20 bases between the two ends. This chain's CDR3 is CASSPQGLADNYEQYF. The CDR3 DNA is TGCGCCAGCAGCCCCCAGGGGCTAGCGGATAACTACGAGCAGTACTTC.

The J gene is TRBJ1-3, the V gene TRBV19; D is undetermined. Germline V gene sequence: CDR1 LNHDA, CDR2 SQIVND (reference sequence). The CDR3 length is 15 residues. The germline V and J ends were trimmed by 5 bases and 4 bases, with 15 bases remaining between them. The DNA of the CDR3 is TGTGCCAGTAGTCCCACGGATCTGGACGGAAACACCATATATTTT. It translates to CASSPTDLDGNTIYF. Full variable domain (missing parts from reference TRBV19 and TRBJ1-3): DGGITQSPKYLFRKEGQNVTLSCEQNLNHDAMYWYRQDPGQGLRLIYYSQIVNDFQKGDIAEGYSVSREKKESFPLTVTSAQKNPTAFYLCASSPTDLDGNTIYFGEGSWLTVV.

This rearrangement joins TRBV30 to TRBJ2-1, with 10 bases fitting TRBD2. J lost 2 bases, V lost 3 bases, and 10 bases had no gene match. The CDR3 covers 17 residues. The germline gives CDR1 GTSNPN, CDR2 SVGIG (reference sequence). CDR3 sequence (DNA): TGTGCCTGGAGGGTGGGGACTAGCGAACAACCCTACAATGAGCAGTTCTTC. Translated: CAWRVGTSEQPYNEQFF.

The rearrangement links TRBV4-1 to TRBJ2-1; D is possibly TRBD2 (6 bases). The CDR3 is 16 amino acids. From germline, CDR1 is MGHRA and CDR2 YSYEKL. V lost 0 bases and J lost 7, with 16 bases in between. The CDR3 bases are TGCGCCAGCAGCCAAGACGATAGGCGGGATAGTAATGAGCAGTTCTTC. This translates into CASSQDDRRDSNEQFF.

Regarding this clone: An end of the junction does not agree with germline; a read error may underlie this. V gene TRBV9 combines with J gene TRBJ2-2, with 11 bases fitting TRBD1. The CDR3 contains 15 residues. CDR1 and CDR2 from the germline V gene are SGDLS and YYNGEE. The CDR3 bases are TGTGCCAGCGGCGTGGGGACAGGGGGTACCGGGGAGCTGTTTTTT. Encoded protein: CASGVGTGGTGELFF.

The genes are TRBV5-5 and TRBJ1-1; perhaps TRBD1 as D (5 bases). This CDR3 region has 14 residues. The V and J ends lost 4 bases and 5 bases respectively, with 15 bases between them. CDR1 and CDR2 from the germline V gene are SGHKS and YYEKEE (reference sequence). DNA of the CDR3: TGTGCCAGCAGCCCCAACCCGGGGGGGACTGAAGCTTTCTTT. Its translation: CASSPNPGGTEAFF.

A remark on this clone: The same CDR3 arises from other DNA sequences in this sample as well. The V gene is TRBV20-1, the J gene TRBJ2-7; no firm D call. The CDR3 is 11 amino acids. The germline V gene encodes CDR1 DFQATT and CDR2 SNEGSKA (reference sequence). The V end was cut by 1 base, the J end by 3 bases, with 4 bases between. This CDR3 reads CSARAYYEQYF. The DNA of the CDR3 is TGCAGTGCTAGAGCGTACTACGAGCAGTACTTC.

V usage is TRBV30 and J usage is TRBJ2-3; D gene unclear. The V gene's germline CDR1 is GTSNPN and CDR2 SVGIG (reference sequence). This CDR3 spans 17 amino acids. The V end was cut by 0 bases, the J end by 1 base, with 17 bases between. CDR3 protein: CAWSVRKSRIRTDTQYF. CDR3 nucleotide sequence: TGTGCCTGGAGTGTCAGGAAAAGTCGGATCCGCACAGATACGCAGTATTTT.

J is TRBJ1-3 and V is TRBV7-9, with D perhaps matching TRBD1 (6 bases). This CDR3 spans 13 amino acids. Trimming shortened V by 4 bases and J by 8 bases, and 12 bases separated the two germline ends. Germline V gene sequence: CDR1 SEHNR, CDR2 FQNEAQ (reference sequence). The CDR3: CASSYRVLDTIYF. In nucleotides, the CDR3 is TGTGCCAGCAGCTACAGGGTTTTGGACACCATATATTTT.

The rearrangement links TRBV19 to TRBJ1-5; 9 bases agree with TRBD1. The CDR3 is made up of 16 amino acids. CDR1 and CDR2 from the germline V gene are LNHDA and SQIVND (reference sequence). Trimming took 5 bases from V and 5 from J; bases not matched to a gene: 10. This CDR3 is CASSAKGQGQDQPQHF. Written as DNA, the CDR3 is TGTGCCAGTAGTGCCAAGGGACAGGGTCAAGATCAGCCCCAGCATTTT.

A remark on this clone: The same CDR3 is also encoded by other DNA sequences in this sample. The V and J genes are TRBV5-1 and TRBJ1-2; 8 bases align to TRBD1. Per germline, CDR1 SGHRS and CDR2 YFSETQ. Trimming cost V 3 bases and J 8 bases; bases outside gene matches: 3. CDR3 length: 12 residues. CDR3 in amino acids: CASSSTGDGYTF. The DNA for the CDR3 is TGCGCCAGCAGCTCGACAGGGGACGGCTACACCTTC.

The V gene is TRBV29-1, the J gene TRBJ1-1, with unresolved D. Between the trimmed V and J ends, which lost 6 bases and 3 bases, there was a span of 8 bases. Germline CDR1 and CDR2: SQVTM and ANQGSEA. The CDR3 runs to 11 residues. Written as DNA, the CDR3 is TGCAGCGTCGCACACCACACTGAAGCTTTCTTT. This encodes CSVAHHTEAFF.

In DNA form, the CDR3 reads TGCGCCAGCGCGGGGGGTAGCGGGAGTCTTGACAATGAGCAGTTCTTC. Translated: CASAGGSGSLDNEQFF. The chain recombines TRBV5-1 with TRBJ2-1; 9 bases fit TRBD2. This CDR3 has 16 residues. Per germline, CDR1 SGHRS and CDR2 YFSETQ. With 7 bases clipped from V and 5 bases from J, the junction kept 13 bases outside the gene matches. Full variable domain (remainder filled in from reference TRBV5-1 and TRBJ2-1): KAGVTQTPRYLIKTRGQQVTLSCSPISGHRSVSWYQQTPGQGLQFLFEYFSETQRNKGNFPGRFSGRQFSNSRSEMNVSTLELGDSALYLCASAGGSGSLDNEQFFGPGTRLTVL.

The rearrangement links TRBV28 to TRBJ2-3; 12 nucleotides align to TRBD2. CDR1 is MDHEN, CDR2 SYDVKM, per germline. There are 16 residues in the CDR3. V gave up 5 bases and J gave up 2 bases; unmatched junction bases: 5. CDR3 nucleotide sequence: TGTGCCAGCAGTACAAGGACTAGCGGGAACACAGATACGCAGTATTTT. Its protein is CASSTRTSGNTDTQYF. Based on the CDR3 plus reference TRBV28 and TRBJ2-3, the full variable domain is DVKVTQSSRYLVKRTGEKVFLECVQDMDHENMFWYRQDPGLGLRLIYFSYDVKMKEKGDIPEGYSVSREKKERFSLILESASTNQTSMYLCASSTRTSGNTDTQYFGPGTRLTVL.

The chain uses TRBV7-9 and TRBJ2-7; D gene ambiguous. V dropped 8 bases and J dropped 12 bases, with 26 bases sitting between them. Per the germline V gene, CDR1 is SEHNR and CDR2 is FQNEAQ (reference sequence). The CDR3 runs 14 residues. The CDR3 loop reads CASLSHDTVEDGYF. CDR3 nucleotides: TGTGCCAGCCTCTCCCACGACACCGTTGAGGATGGGTACTTC.

The chain employs TRBV4-1 and TRBJ1-2, with a tentative D call TRBD1 (5 bases). The germline V gene encodes CDR1 MGHRA and CDR2 YSYEKL. The CDR3 runs 14 residues. Trimming shortened V by 4 bases and J by 10 bases, and 19 bases separated the two germline ends. For the CDR3, the DNA is TGCGCCAGCAGCCCCGGACACCCCGTGAGCCCCTACACCTTC. Its protein is CASSPGHPVSPYTF.

The chain recombines TRBV25-1 with TRBJ2-3, with D unresolved. From germline, CDR1 is MGHDK and CDR2 SYGVNS. The CDR3 contains 12 residues. V gave up 6 bases and J gave up 2 bases, with 6 bases separating them. The DNA of the CDR3 is TGTGCCAGCAGCCCTACCACAGATACGCAGTATTTT. Encoded protein: CASSPTTDTQYF.

The chain links TRBV2 to TRBJ2-3; TRBD2 aligns across 9 bases. The CDR3 is 17 residues long. CDR1 and CDR2 (germline): SNHLY, FYNNEI. The V segment lost 7 bases and the J segment 1 base; nucleotides outside the gene matches: 12. The CDR3 nucleotides read TGTGCCAGCACCCCTCGGGCTAGCGGGACGGGCACAGATACGCAGTATTTT. Protein sequence: CASTPRASGTGTDTQYF.

V usage is TRBV11-3 and J usage is TRBJ2-2, with 11 bases that match TRBD1. V gave up 3 bases and J gave up 5 bases; unmatched junction bases: 2. The CDR3 consists of 15 residues. The germline V gene encodes CDR1 SGHNT and CDR2 YENEEA. CDR3 residues: CASSFGQGATGELFF. As DNA, the CDR3 is TGTGCCAGCAGCTTTGGACAGGGGGCGACCGGGGAGCTGTTTTTT.

CDR3 DNA sequence: TGTGCCAGCAGCCCCCGGGGGCTAGCGGGAGATGGTGAGCAGTTCTTC. Its protein product is CASSPRGLAGDGEQFF. The chain couples TRBV9 to TRBJ2-1; 10 nucleotides agree with TRBD2. In germline, CDR1 is SGDLS, CDR2 YYNGEE. The CDR3 sequence is 16 residues long. V shed 4 bases, J shed 9 bases, and the junction held 13 bases outside the gene matches.

The rearrangement uses TRBV28 and TRBJ2-1, with 8 positions matching TRBD2. V lost 3 bases to trimming and J lost 2 bases; unmatched junction nucleotides: 6. CDR3 length equals 16 residues. In germline, CDR1 is MDHEN, CDR2 SYDVKM. The CDR3 DNA sequence: TGTGCCAGCAGTTTGCCAACTAGCGGACCCTACAATGAGCAGTTCTTC. It codes for CASSLPTSGPYNEQFF. The full variable domain, completed using reference TRBV28 and TRBJ2-1, is DVKVTQSSRYLVKRTGEKVFLECVQDMDHENMFWYRQDPGLGLRLIYFSYDVKMKEKGDIPEGYSVSREKKERFSLILESASTNQTSMYLCASSLPTSGPYNEQFFGPGTRLTVL.